This T cell receptor (beta chain) derives from a study of OX40 agonist ivuxolimab in advanced cancers. On the study more broadly: The study gave patients intravenous ivuxolimab at 0.01 to 10 mg/kg every 2 weeks. Patients were about 83% male with ages roughly 23 to 79, mean about 65. Findings of the study overall: Researchers did not determine the expanded peripheral T cells' antigen specificity.

This clone was observed a single time. What it binds is not known. TCRdb keeps only in-frame clones here, not all; method: immunoSEQ multiplex PCR. In the table there are fewer than 85,000 clones, about 88% of which are singletons. Germline V gene lookup returns CDR1 SNHLY and CDR2 FYNNEI. This CDR3 has 12 residues. V lost 3 bases and J lost 9, with 11 bases in between. Sequencing was performed on CD4+ or CD8+ T cells sorted from blood, taken in a trial of the OX40 agonist ivuxolimab. The chain is built from TRBV2 and TRBJ2-5; no clear D. The TCR was taken from an adult with an advanced solid tumor such as melanoma, head and neck, liver or kidney cancer. The CDR3 nucleotides are TGTGCCAGCAGTGAGGAGTGGGCGTCCCAGTACTTC. This translates into CASSEEWASQYF.